Below are 3 T cell receptor beta chains sequenced from a single sample in a study of regulatory T cells in long-lasting Graves disease (dated by TCRdb to the early 2020s). The time point label on this specimen signifies: newly diagnosed GD, antithyroid drugs for less than 3 months. RNA was extracted from PBMCs in TRIzol for both TCR sequencing and RNA sequencing. The receptor library was made with multiplex PCR. Sequencing used an Illumina HiSeq 4000. CDR3 regions were amplified by Arm-PCR with iRepertoire HTBI primers to construct TCR beta libraries. The public sequencing data were trimmed at Q25 with fastp and processed into clonotypes with MiXCR by TCRdb, which kept only in-frame beta chains. Entries are consolidated by CDR3 protein sequence, retaining the most common genes and DNA. In all, the sample holds about 430,000 distinct CDR3 sequences, and over 12% of those were seen once. Jointly, the top ten make up around 7.6% of the sample.

The same sample was also studied in work on T cells in Graves' hyperthyroidism and ophthalmopathy.

Sequences were derived from peripheral blood mononuclear cells (PBMCs), sampled at new diagnosis, from a patient treated with antithyroid drugs. These TCRs come from a woman aged 40 to 49 with Graves disease. Donor details come from another sample of the same person, matched by shared clones.

This clonotype was recorded at least ten times. V is TRBV5-1 and J is TRBJ2-2; 9 positions agree with TRBD1. The germline CDR1 and CDR2 sequences are SGHRS and YFSETQ. J lost 3 bases, V lost 2 bases, and 2 bases had no gene match. The CDR3 has 15 amino acids. CDR3 nucleotide sequence: TGCGCCAGCAGCTTACAGGGGGCGGACACCGGGGAGCTGTTTTTT. This gives the protein CASSLQGADTGELFF. The whole variable domain, remainder taken from reference TRBV5-1 and TRBJ2-2, is KAGVTQTPRYLIKTRGQQVTLSCSPISGHRSVSWYQQTPGQGLQFLFEYFSETQRNKGNFPGRFSGRQFSNSRSEMNVSTLELGDSALYLCASSLQGADTGELFFGEGSRLTVL.

V and J are TRBV20-1 and TRBJ2-7; D gene ambiguous. The CDR3 length is 13 residues. V shed 5 bases and J shed 2 bases, with 13 bases lying between them. CDR1 is DFQATT, CDR2 SNEGSKA, per germline (reference sequence). Here the CDR3 DNA reads TGCAGTGCTCAAACATCATCAACCTACGAGCAGTACTTC. It specifies CSAQTSSTYEQYF.

The table lists this clonotype with many counts. This chain links TRBV7-9 with TRBJ2-2, with D possibly being TRBD1 (5 bases). The V gene's germline CDR1 is SEHNR and CDR2 FQNEAQ (reference sequence). The germline V and J ends were trimmed by 2 bases and 2 bases, with 12 bases remaining between them. The CDR3 is 16 amino acids. The CDR3 DNA reads as TGTGCCAGCAGCTTATCTCGCAGGGATAACACCGGGGAGCTGTTTTTT. It specifies CASSLSRRDNTGELFF.